This is a list of T cell receptor beta chains from one sample in a study of T cell responses to AZD1222 COVID-19 vaccine. Clones were sequenced by immunoSEQ multiplex PCR, and TCRdb holds only the in-frame ones, with some missing. The sample includes over 85,000 clones, 88% of them seen just once. Specimen: peripheral blood, collected on day 0 of AZD1222 vaccination. The receptors were gathered from an adult in good health. Each CDR3 is given with its conserved first and last residue.

j_call: TRBJ2-7
v_call: TRBV27
cdr3_aa: CASSDRGLEQYF

j_call: TRBJ1-5
v_call: TRBV6-5
cdr3_aa: CASSYVGNQPQHF

j_call: TRBJ2-7
v_call: TRBV7-9
cdr3_aa: CASSSRQGLGQYF

j_call: TRBJ1-4
v_call: TRBV9
cdr3_aa: CASSETTGYEKLFF

j_call: TRBJ2-7
v_call: TRBV2
cdr3_aa: CASSEFGRRGHEQYF

j_call: TRBJ1-1
v_call: TRBV7-8
cdr3_aa: CASSLSGAVTEAFF

j_call: TRBJ1-2
v_call: TRBV20-1
cdr3_aa: CSGATSYGYTF

j_call: TRBJ1-5
v_call: TRBV28
cdr3_aa: CASYPGAGTYSNQPQHF

j_call: TRBJ2-3
v_call: TRBV5-1
cdr3_aa: CASRTGEGTDTQYF

j_call: TRBJ1-4
v_call: TRBV18
cdr3_aa: CASSPGSGFNEKLFF

j_call: TRBJ2-1
v_call: TRBV6-5
cdr3_aa: CASSYSRLAYNEQFF

j_call: TRBJ1-2
v_call: TRBV3-1/TRBV3-2
cdr3_aa: CASSQDWGRGRTNYGYTF

j_call: TRBJ1-1
v_call: TRBV28
cdr3_aa: CASSPPSAQEAFF

j_call: TRBJ2-3
v_call: TRBV27
cdr3_aa: CASTSLSTDTQYF

j_call: TRBJ2-4
v_call: TRBV19
cdr3_aa: CASSINGGIKNIQYF

j_call: TRBJ2-7
v_call: TRBV4-1
cdr3_aa: CASSQDSTGGFYEQYF

j_call: TRBJ1-1
v_call: TRBV12-3/TRBV12-4
cdr3_aa: CASRQGGNTEAFF

j_call: TRBJ2-7
v_call: TRBV5-1
cdr3_aa: CASSLGTDSYEQYF

j_call: TRBJ2-7
v_call: TRBV5-1
cdr3_aa: CASRRDFQDSYEQYF

j_call: TRBJ1-1
v_call: TRBV11-2
cdr3_aa: CASNREIGTEAFF

j_call: TRBJ1-2
v_call: TRBV28
cdr3_aa: CASSLQITYGYTF

j_call: TRBJ2-7
v_call: TRBV5-6
cdr3_aa: CASSYSRGLDPYEQYF

j_call: TRBJ2-1
v_call: TRBV7-6
cdr3_aa: CASSPPGSYYNEQFF

j_call: TRBJ2-3
v_call: TRBV6-5
cdr3_aa: CASRPAGGRNTQYF

j_call: TRBJ1-1
v_call: TRBV18
cdr3_aa: CASSRQTGGDTEAFF

j_call: TRBJ1-5
v_call: TRBV6-6
cdr3_aa: CASSDGQSQHF

j_call: TRBJ1-2
v_call: TRBV9
cdr3_aa: CASSVGFRANYGYTF

j_call: TRBJ2-2
v_call: TRBV7-9
cdr3_aa: CASLSRTKTGELFF